The clone carrying this T cell receptor beta chain was seen many times. Assay: immunoSEQ multiplex PCR; the TCRdb copy retains only in-frame clones and omits some. The sample records about 360,000 clones, more than 80% being singletons. This record belongs to a study of cytomegalovirus exposure and HLA in healthy donors. The V segment lost 5 bases and the J segment 8 bases; nucleotides outside the gene matches: 8. The CDR3 runs 13 residues. Germline CDR1 reads SNHLY; CDR2 reads FYNNEI. The TCR comes from a woman younger than 30 in good health and CMV-seronegative. Sequenced: PBMCs. The chain is built from TRBV2 and TRBJ1-2; 7 nucleotides align to TRBD1. The CDR3 nucleotides read TGTGCCAGCAGTCAACAGGGGATCAGCGGCTACACCTTC. Its translation is CASSQQGISGYTF.